The 10 T cell receptor beta chains below all came from one sample that was sequenced in a study of early stage breast cancer tumors. Here immunoSEQ multiplex PCR was the method, and the copy in TCRdb shows in-frame clones only, minus some. The sample yields approximately 14,000 clones, 65% to 85% seen once. What was sequenced was normal breast tissue next to the tumor. Receptors were obtained from a person in their twenties or thirties with breast cancer.

This clone appeared a single time. This chain links TRBV7-9 with TRBJ2-5, with TRBD2 matching over 7 bases. Germline V gene data show CDR1 as SEHNR and CDR2 as FQNEAQ (reference sequence). CDR3 length equals 13 residues. The V gene end was trimmed by 7 bases and the J gene end by 3 bases; junction bases not matched to a gene: 5. Here the CDR3 reads CASNRLAEETQYF. CDR3 coding DNA: TGTGCCAGCAATCGACTAGCTGAAGAGACCCAGTACTTC.

The chain is built from TRBV7-9 and TRBJ2-7; TRBD2 agrees at 13 bases. V lost 7 bases and J lost 1; bases outside the gene matches: 4. The CDR3 sequence is 15 residues long. Per the germline V gene, CDR1 is SEHNR and CDR2 is FQNEAQ (reference sequence). The CDR3 loop reads CASTLTSGGSYEQYF. In DNA, the CDR3 is TGTGCCAGCACCCTGACTAGCGGGGGGTCCTACGAGCAGTACTTC.

On this clone: A read error may produce the germline difference seen at one junction end. The chain joins TRBV11-3 to TRBJ2-1; no definite D call. This CDR3 is 15 amino acids long. Germline values: CDR1 SGHNT, CDR2 YENEEA. The CDR3: CASSLEESSYNEQFF. CDR3 DNA sequence: TGTGCCAGCAGCCTAGAGGAGAGCTCCTACAATGAGCAGTTCTTC.

The sample holds a few counts of this clone. The gene calls are TRBV25-1 and TRBJ2-1, with TRBD1 identical over 7 bases. Germline CDR1 reads MGHDK; CDR2 reads SYGVNS. The CDR3 totals 17 residues. V shed 0 bases, J shed 0 bases, and the junction held 5 bases outside the gene matches. The CDR3 region has the DNA TGTGCCAGCAGTGAATATATAGGGGGCAGCTCCTACAATGAGCAGTTCTTC. As protein: CASSEYIGGSSYNEQFF.

The V and J genes are TRBV5-1 and TRBJ2-2; a possible D gene is TRBD1 (5 bases). The CDR3 contains 16 residues. Trimming left V 2 bases short and J 1 base short, with 12 bases between. CDR1 is SGHRS, CDR2 YFSETQ, per germline. Here the CDR3 reads CASSLLITGNTGELFF. Here the CDR3 DNA reads TGCGCCAGCAGCTTACTGATTACAGGGAACACCGGGGAGCTGTTTTTT.

The chain joins TRBV4-1 to TRBJ2-1, with D possibly TRBD1 on 7 matching bases. CDR3 size: 15 residues. V was pared by 3 bases and J by 10 bases, with 19 bases between. Germline-derived CDR1 and CDR2 are MGHRA and YSYEKL. This chain's CDR3 is CASSHQTRYRGEQFF. CDR3 nucleotides: TGCGCCAGCAGCCACCAGACTAGATACAGGGGCGAGCAGTTCTTC.

This chain joins TRBV7-2 and TRBJ2-5; no clear D. CDR1 and CDR2 from the germline V gene are SGHTA and FQGNSA. There are 12 residues in the CDR3. The V gene lost 1 base and the J gene lost 4 bases, with 4 bases spanning the gap. The CDR3 DNA reads TGTGCCAGCAGCTTAGTAACAGAGACCCAGTACTTC. Protein: CASSLVTETQYF.

The V and J genes are TRBV6-5 and TRBJ1-1; D unresolved. V was trimmed by 0 bases and J by 5 bases, leaving 4 bases between them. The germline CDR1 and CDR2 sequences are MNHEY and SVGAGI. The CDR3 contains 12 residues. The CDR3 region is CASSYSTTEAFF. CDR3 in DNA: TGTGCCAGCAGTTACTCGACTACTGAAGCTTTCTTT.

This chain uses TRBV2 with TRBJ1-6; D gene uncertain. Germline loops: CDR1 SNHLY, CDR2 FYNNEI. Deletions cut 1 base from V and 9 bases from J, with 13 bases between. The CDR3 is 15 amino acids. In nucleotides, the CDR3 is TGTGCCAGCAGTGAAGAACAGACTCATAGTTCACCCCTCCACTTT. Amino acid sequence: CASSEEQTHSSPLHF.

The CDR3: CASSEAGGLSEKLFF. CDR3 sequence (DNA): TGTGCCAGCAGTGAAGCGGGGGGGCTTAGTGAAAAACTGTTTTTT. The chain recombines TRBV2 with TRBJ1-4; tentatively, D is TRBD1 (6 bases). V gave up 0 bases and J gave up 7 bases, with 12 bases separating them. Per germline, CDR1 SNHLY and CDR2 FYNNEI. The CDR3 runs to 15 residues.